The text below deals with one T cell receptor (beta chain). These data are taken from a study of blood T cell repertoires in COVID-19. About the research overall: There were acute and convalescent COVID-19 samples, and they came from the United States, Italy and Spain. PBMCs, B-cell-depleted T cells, or T cells provided the cDNA or gDNA that made up the material.

Seattle researchers signed up patients amid active infection and tracked them longitudinally. The authors' processing: Researchers report that nucleated cell counts were estimated from reference gene primer amplification. Here immunoSEQ multiplex PCR was the method, and the copy in TCRdb shows in-frame clones only, minus some. Clone size and V and J calls were adopted from that table, with D and trimming inferred from the DNA. The sample carries over 150,000 clones, 87% recorded once. This CDR3 has 16 amino acids. Germline V gene lookup returns CDR1 SEHNR and CDR2 FQNEAQ (reference sequence). Losses at the gene ends were 1 base for V and 7 bases for J; bases not matched to a gene: 7.

Input material: peripheral blood. This clonotype was sampled from a woman in her 70s with COVID-19, enrolled during active disease. The chain uses TRBV7-9 and TRBJ1-6; 7 nucleotides line up with TRBD1. CDR3 sequence reads: CASSLGRGQTNSPLHF. CDR3 coding DNA: TGTGCCAGCAGCTTAGGGAGGGGACAGACAAATTCACCCCTCCACTTT.